This T cell receptor beta chain appears in the sequencing data of a study of blood T cell repertoires in COVID-19. Some clones are missing from TCRdb's copy, which holds only in-frame ones; the method was immunoSEQ multiplex PCR. The table shows around 280,000 clones, with roughly 89% occurring only once. CDR3 length: 17 amino acids. In germline, CDR1 is GTSNPN, CDR2 SVGIG (reference sequence). V was clipped by 5 bases and J by 4 bases; unmatched bases: 11. The V call is TRBV30, the J call TRBJ2-1; TRBD2 matches at 13 bases. This TCR was sampled from a woman aged 40 to 50 who had recovered from COVID-19. Sequencing was performed on PBMCs or T cells enriched from blood (not recorded which). The CDR3 region has the DNA TGTGCCTGGGCCAAACTCTGGACTAGCGGGAGATACAATGAGCAGTTCTTC. As protein: CAWAKLWTSGRYNEQFF.